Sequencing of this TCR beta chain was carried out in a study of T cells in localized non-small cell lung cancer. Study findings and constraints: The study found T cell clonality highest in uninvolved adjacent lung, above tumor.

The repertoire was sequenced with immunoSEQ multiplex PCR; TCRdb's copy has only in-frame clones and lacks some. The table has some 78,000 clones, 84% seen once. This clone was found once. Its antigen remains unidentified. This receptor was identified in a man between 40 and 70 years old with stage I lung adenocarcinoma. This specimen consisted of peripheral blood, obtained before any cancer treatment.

CDR3 coding DNA: TGTGCCAGCAGTTACACCACAGGGTTCCAAGAGACCCAGTACTTC. Its translation is CASSYTTGFQETQYF. The V gene is TRBV27, the J gene TRBJ2-5, with a weak D call TRBD1 (6 bases). Germline-derived CDR1 and CDR2 are MNHEY and SMNVEV (reference sequence). V was pared by 4 bases and J by 1 base, with 13 bases between. The CDR3 has 15 amino acids.